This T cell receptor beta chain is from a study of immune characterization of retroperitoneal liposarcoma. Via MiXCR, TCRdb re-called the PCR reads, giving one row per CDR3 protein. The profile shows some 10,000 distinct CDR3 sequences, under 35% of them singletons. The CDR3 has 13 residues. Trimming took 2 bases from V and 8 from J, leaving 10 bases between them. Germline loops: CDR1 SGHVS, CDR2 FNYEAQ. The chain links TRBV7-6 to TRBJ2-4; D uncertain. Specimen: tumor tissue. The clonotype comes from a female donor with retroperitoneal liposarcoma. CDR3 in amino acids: CASSLSTWDIQYF. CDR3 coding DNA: TGTGCCAGCAGCTTATCGACCTGGGACATTCAGTACTTC. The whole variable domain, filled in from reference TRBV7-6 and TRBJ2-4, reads GAGVSQSPRYKVTKRGQDVALRCDPISGHVSLYWYRQALGQGPEFLTYFNYEAQQDKSGLPNDRFSAERPEGSISTLTIQRTEQRDSAMYRCASSLSTWDIQYFGAGTRLSVL.